This passage covers 13 T cell receptor beta chains from one sample sequenced in a study of blood T cell repertoires in COVID-19. Sequencing used immunoSEQ multiplex PCR; TCRdb keeps in-frame clones, though not all of them. The sample contains 100,000 or so clones, approximately 78% of which appear only once. Sequences were obtained from peripheral blood. The source of these receptors is a woman aged 80 or older with acute or convalescent COVID-19.

This chain connects TRBV5-1 to TRBJ2-2; no clear D. CDR1 is SGHRS and CDR2 is YFSETQ in the germline V gene. The CDR3 runs to 13 residues. V lost 2 bases and J 5 bases, leaving 7 bases between the germline ends. In DNA form, the CDR3 reads TGCGCCAGCAGCTTTATGCGTACCGGGGAGCTGTTTTTT. It is translated as CASSFMRTGELFF.

This clone was detected only once. The V gene is TRBV27, the J gene TRBJ2-2; 8 bases fit TRBD1. This CDR3 has 16 residues. The germline gives CDR1 MNHEY, CDR2 SMNVEV (reference sequence). The V segment lost 6 bases and the J segment 5 bases; nucleotides outside the gene matches: 11. The CDR3 is CASRRLTGAKTGELFF. CDR3 nucleotides: TGTGCCAGCAGACGTCTGACAGGGGCAAAAACCGGGGAGCTGTTTTTT.

The chain uses TRBV7-7 and TRBJ2-5, with TRBD2 matching over 9 bases. After removal of 4 bases from V and 4 bases from J, the junction contained 10 bases not matched to a gene. The germline gives CDR1 SSHAT, CDR2 FNYEAQ (reference sequence). The CDR3 runs 16 residues. The CDR3 protein is CASSSEGGTSLETQYF. CDR3 DNA sequence: TGTGCCAGCAGCTCCGAAGGCGGGACTAGCTTAGAGACCCAGTACTTC.

V and J are TRBV29-1 and TRBJ2-5; 10 bases are shared with TRBD2. The V gene end was trimmed by 5 bases and the J gene end by 5 bases; junction bases not matched to a gene: 11. CDR3 length equals 15 residues. Germline assignment: CDR1 SQVTM and CDR2 ANQGSEA. The CDR3 DNA sequence: TGCAGCGTTTACGAGGTGGATAGCGGGAGGGAGACCCAGTACTTC. Protein sequence: CSVYEVDSGRETQYF.

The V and J genes are TRBV19 and TRBJ1-2; 10 positions agree with TRBD1. CDR3 length equals 15 residues. Germline CDR1 and CDR2: LNHDA and SQIVND (reference sequence). With V trimmed by 5 bases and J by 8 bases, 11 bases remained unmatched. The CDR3 DNA is TGTGCCAGTAGTGACCGGGACAGGGGCGGTTCGGGCTACACCTTC. Translated: CASSDRDRGGSGYTF.

This clone was seen a few times. The chain recombines TRBV28 with TRBJ2-7; D is uncertain. Germline CDR1 MDHEN, CDR2 SYDVKM. Trimming pared 5 bases from V and 0 bases from J, leaving 8 bases between. This CDR3 is built from 13 residues. The CDR3 is CASSVYSSYEQYF. The CDR3 region has the DNA TGTGCCAGCAGTGTTTATAGCTCCTACGAGCAGTACTTC.

J is TRBJ2-1 and V is TRBV13; TRBD2 matches at 7 bases. V shed 7 bases, J shed 6 bases, and the junction held 6 bases outside the gene matches. The length of the CDR3 is 13 residues. Per the germline V gene, CDR1 is PRHDT and CDR2 is FYEKMQ (reference sequence). CDR3 amino acids: CASNLAAVNEQFF. CDR3 in DNA: TGTGCCAGCAACCTAGCGGCAGTCAATGAGCAGTTCTTC.

This chain links TRBV7-2 with TRBJ1-1, with a tentative D call TRBD1 (6 bases). The germline V gene has CDR1 SGHTA and CDR2 FQGNSA. The V end was cut by 5 bases, the J end by 1 base, with 14 bases between. The CDR3 has 15 residues. The CDR3 is CASSEQGVGNTEAFF. CDR3 nucleotides: TGTGCCAGCAGCGAACAGGGAGTTGGGAACACTGAAGCTTTCTTT.

This clone was seen a few times. The rearrangement links TRBV5-1 to TRBJ1-5; 7 nucleotides match TRBD1. Looked up from germline, CDR1 is SGHRS and CDR2 is YFSETQ. Trimming took 4 bases from V and 2 from J; bases not matched to a gene: 6. The CDR3 contains 15 residues. The CDR3 protein is CASSPDGQGNQPQHF. In nucleotides, the CDR3 is TGCGCCAGCAGCCCGGACGGACAGGGCAATCAGCCCCAGCATTTT.

This clone has only one observation. The J gene is TRBJ1-1, the V gene TRBV18; possibly TRBD1 for D (6 bases). With 6 bases removed from V and 1 base from J, the gap between germline ends came to 15 bases. Germline CDR1 and CDR2: KGHSH and LQKENI. The length of the CDR3 is 15 residues. CDR3 DNA: TGTGCCAGCTCGCGGACAGCCGAGGGGAACACTGAAGCTTTCTTT. It is translated as CASSRTAEGNTEAFF.

This chain connects TRBV2 to TRBJ1-5; 10 nucleotides agree with TRBD1. The CDR3 spans 15 residues. With 3 bases clipped from V and 6 bases from J, the junction kept 5 bases outside the gene matches. Germline V gene data show CDR1 as SNHLY and CDR2 as FYNNEI. The CDR3, as DNA: TGTGCCAGCAGTGAGAGGGACAGGGGAATTCAGCCCCAGCATTTT. Its protein product is CASSERDRGIQPQHF.

The chain has TRBV9 and TRBJ2-5; D gene ambiguous. Germline V gene data show CDR1 as SGDLS and CDR2 as YYNGEE. Trimming took 1 base from V and 2 from J, leaving 6 bases between them. The CDR3 is made up of 13 amino acids. This CDR3 reads CASSVRLQETQYF. The CDR3 bases are TGTGCCAGCAGCGTAAGACTGCAAGAGACCCAGTACTTC.

The chain joins TRBV19 to TRBJ2-2; TRBD1 matches 9 bases. The CDR3 runs 15 residues. Germline CDR1 LNHDA, CDR2 SQIVND (reference sequence). The trim removed 7 bases at V and 1 base at J, leaving 4 bases unmatched. CDR3 protein: CASISDRGNTGELFF. The CDR3 nucleotides are TGTGCCAGTATTTCGGACAGGGGGAACACCGGGGAGCTGTTTTTT.